These 32 T cell receptor beta chains share one sample of origin, sequenced in a study of cytomegalovirus exposure and HLA in healthy donors. Clones were sequenced by immunoSEQ multiplex PCR, and TCRdb holds only the in-frame ones, with some missing. The sample holds more than 150,000 clones, 84% seen once. The specimen was PBMCs. The receptors shown here come from a young man in good health and CMV-seropositive.

CDR3 nucleotide sequence: TGCGCCAGCAGCCAAGATCCGGACAGGGTCAATGAGCAGTTCTTC. As protein: CASSQDPDRVNEQFF. The chain recombines TRBV4-3 with TRBJ2-1, with 8 positions matching TRBD1. The length of the CDR3 is 15 residues. CDR1 is LGHNA, CDR2 YSLEER, per germline. Losses at the gene ends were 0 bases for V and 6 bases for J; bases not matched to a gene: 4.

The chain recombines TRBV27 with TRBJ1-1; no firm D call. V shed 0 bases and J shed 7 bases, with 9 bases lying between them. Germline-derived CDR1 and CDR2 are MNHEY and SMNVEV (reference sequence). CDR3 size: 13 residues. CDR3 DNA sequence: TGTGCCAGCAGTTTATCTCGAATCGGTGAAGCTTTCTTT. The encoded protein is CASSLSRIGEAFF.

This chain uses TRBV6-5 with TRBJ2-7; 9 nucleotides match TRBD1. Per the germline V gene, CDR1 is MNHEY and CDR2 is SVGAGI. V shed 6 bases and J 3 bases; nucleotides not matched to a gene: 6. This CDR3 comprises 14 residues. DNA of the CDR3: TGTGCCAGCAGCAAACAGGGGGCAGGCTACGAGCAGTACTTC. It is translated as CASSKQGAGYEQYF.

The J gene is TRBJ2-1, the V gene TRBV7-6, with 13 bases identical to TRBD2. The germline V gene encodes CDR1 SGHVS and CDR2 FNYEAQ. Trimming took 5 bases from V and 6 from J; bases not matched to a gene: 4. The CDR3 contains 15 residues. The CDR3 is CASSQRLAGGNEQFF. The CDR3 nucleotides read TGTGCCAGCAGCCAGAGACTAGCGGGGGGCAATGAGCAGTTCTTC.

The chain has TRBV27 and TRBJ2-1; 8 bases line up with TRBD1. V was pared by 6 bases and J by 0 bases, with 4 bases of the junction left unmatched. This CDR3 has 15 amino acids. Germline V gene sequence: CDR1 MNHEY, CDR2 SMNVEV (reference sequence). CDR3 coding DNA: TGTGCCAGCAGCGAAACAGGGGGCTCCTACAATGAGCAGTTCTTC. Translated: CASSETGGSYNEQFF.

This chain uses TRBV7-2 with TRBJ2-3, with 9 bases fitting TRBD2. The CDR3 is made up of 17 amino acids. With V trimmed by 4 bases and J by 4 bases, 12 bases remained unmatched. Germline V gene data show CDR1 as SGHTA and CDR2 as FQGNSA. The CDR3 loop reads CASSSRGEREVADTQYF. The CDR3 DNA is TGTGCCAGCAGCTCCCGAGGCGAGCGGGAGGTTGCAGATACGCAGTATTTT.

The rearrangement links TRBV6-5 to TRBJ2-1; the match to TRBD2 covers 7 bases. V shed 2 bases and J 4 bases; nucleotides not matched to a gene: 2. Germline CDR1 is MNHEY and CDR2 is SVGAGI. The CDR3 spans 14 residues. CDR3 residues: CASSYLADYNEQFF. The CDR3 DNA reads TGTGCCAGCAGTTACCTAGCGGATTACAATGAGCAGTTCTTC.

This clone has only one observation. The rearrangement links TRBV6-6 to TRBJ2-2; tentative D call: TRBD2 (5 bases). CDR3 length: 16 residues. The germline V gene has CDR1 MNHNY and CDR2 SVGAGI (reference sequence). Trimming took off 2 bases at V and 1 base at J, with 11 bases between the two ends. This chain's CDR3 is CASSYPLSGNTGELFF. CDR3 DNA sequence: TGTGCCAGCAGTTACCCCCTCAGCGGGAACACCGGGGAGCTGTTTTTT.

This chain connects TRBV20-1 to TRBJ2-7, with a tentative D call TRBD2 (5 bases). CDR3 length: 11 amino acids. V was trimmed by 1 base and J by 7 bases, leaving 8 bases between them. Germline lookup yields CDR1 DFQATT and CDR2 SNEGSKA (reference sequence). CDR3: CSARVGGEQYF. CDR3 DNA: TGCAGTGCTAGAGTAGGCGGGGAGCAGTACTTC.

The chain is built from TRBV7-8 and TRBJ2-1, with D unclear. V dropped 5 bases and J dropped 4 bases, with 15 bases sitting between them. From germline, CDR1 is SGHVS and CDR2 FQNEAQ. The CDR3 is 15 amino acids. Here the CDR3 reads CASSPQVGAYNEQFF. CDR3 nucleotides: TGTGCCAGCAGCCCGCAAGTGGGCGCATACAATGAGCAGTTCTTC.

In nucleotides, the CDR3 is TGTGCCATTACAGGGGGCTCTAACTATGGCTACACCTTC. This encodes CAITGGSNYGYTF. V is TRBV7-2 and J is TRBJ1-2; 9 bases match TRBD1. CDR3 length: 13 amino acids. Trimming at V came to 10 bases and at J to 0 bases, leaving 3 bases not matched to a gene. Germline loops: CDR1 SGHTA, CDR2 FQGNSA.

V and J are TRBV27 and TRBJ1-1, with unresolved D. V lost 7 bases and J lost 5, with 20 bases in between. The germline CDR1 and CDR2 sequences are MNHEY and SMNVEV (reference sequence). The CDR3 spans 15 residues. The CDR3 loop is CASKPARLQNTEAFF. The CDR3 DNA is TGTGCCAGCAAGCCAGCCCGCTTACAGAATACTGAAGCTTTCTTT.

Note on this clone: Other DNA variants within this sample encode the same CDR3. The gene calls are TRBV20-1 and TRBJ2-1; no clear D. CDR3 length: 10 amino acids. The V and J ends lost 6 bases and 4 bases respectively, with 4 bases between them. Germline V gene sequence: CDR1 DFQATT, CDR2 SNEGSKA (reference sequence). The CDR3 region is CSATYNEQFF. The CDR3 nucleotides are TGCAGTGCCACTTACAATGAGCAGTTCTTC.

This sequence joins TRBV28 and TRBJ1-2, with 12 bases identical to TRBD1. The CDR3 has 16 residues. Germline assignment: CDR1 MDHEN and CDR2 SYDVKM. V lost 4 bases to trimming and J lost 3 bases; unmatched junction nucleotides: 6. CDR3 residues: CASSSGQGARYYGYTF. The CDR3 coding sequence is TGTGCCAGCAGTTCGGGACAGGGGGCTAGGTACTATGGCTACACCTTC.

This clone was counted once. V gene TRBV11-2 combines with J gene TRBJ2-5; 10 bases are a match to TRBD2. This CDR3 has 15 residues. V lost 2 bases and J lost 4; bases outside the gene matches: 4. Germline V gene lookup returns CDR1 SGHAT and CDR2 FQNNGV. The CDR3 sequence: CASSLLAGVGETQYF. The CDR3, as DNA: TGTGCCAGCAGCTTACTAGCGGGAGTTGGAGAGACCCAGTACTTC.

The rearrangement joins TRBV7-3 to TRBJ2-4; perhaps TRBD1 as D (6 bases). The germline V gene has CDR1 SGHTA and CDR2 FQGTGA. Trimming removed 5 bases from V and 7 bases from J, with 21 bases in between. This CDR3 contains 16 residues. CDR3 amino acids: CASSAYGGGMLNIQYF. The CDR3, as DNA: TGTGCCAGCAGCGCTTATGGTGGGGGCATGCTGAACATTCAGTACTTC. Complete variable domain (other parts from reference TRBV7-3 and TRBJ2-4): GAGVSQTPSNKVTEKGKYVELRCDPISGHTALYWYRQSLGQGPEFLIYFQGTGAADDSGLPNDRFFAVRPEGSVSTLKIQRTERGDSAVYLCASSAYGGGMLNIQYFGAGTRLSVL.

The CDR3 is CASSPTGGSNQPQHF. The CDR3 coding sequence is TGTGCCAGCAGCCCTACAGGGGGGAGCAATCAGCCCCAGCATTTT. The chain employs TRBV11-2 and TRBJ1-5; 8 nucleotides match TRBD1. V was pared by 5 bases and J by 1 base, with 4 bases of the junction left unmatched. Per germline, CDR1 SGHAT and CDR2 FQNNGV. CDR3 size: 15 residues.

The rearrangement links TRBV28 to TRBJ1-5, with TRBD1 as a possible D gene (6 bases). The CDR3 totals 18 residues. Trimming took 5 bases from V and 1 from J, leaving 21 bases between them. Germline CDR1 MDHEN, CDR2 SYDVKM. The CDR3 DNA is TGTGCCAGCAGTCGCGGACAGCTCCGGGGGGGGAGCAATCAGCCCCAGCATTTT. Translating gives CASSRGQLRGGSNQPQHF.

The J gene is TRBJ1-5, the V gene TRBV7-2; weak D call: TRBD1 (6 bases). V lost 1 base and J lost 0, with 13 bases in between. This CDR3 region has 17 residues. The germline CDR1 and CDR2 sequences are SGHTA and FQGNSA. The CDR3 reads CASSLGDRSYSNQPQHF. The CDR3 DNA reads as TGTGCCAGCAGCTTAGGAGACAGGTCCTATAGCAATCAGCCCCAGCATTTT.

The chain couples TRBV14 to TRBJ2-3; possibly TRBD1 for D (5 bases). The CDR3 extends over 15 amino acids. Germline V gene sequence: CDR1 SGHDN, CDR2 FVKESK. Trimming cost V 0 bases and J 8 bases, with 15 bases left between them. In DNA, the CDR3 is TGTGCCAGCAGCCAAGAGGTATTGGGGCCGGGTACGCAGTATTTT. Translation: CASSQEVLGPGTQYF.

V gene TRBV25-1 combines with J gene TRBJ2-3; D not resolved. The germline gives CDR1 MGHDK, CDR2 SYGVNS. This CDR3 contains 13 residues. With 7 bases removed from V and 2 bases from J, the gap between germline ends came to 10 bases. The chain's CDR3 is CASTEKNTDTQYF. DNA for the CDR3: TGTGCCAGCACGGAGAAAAACACAGATACGCAGTATTTT.

Worth noting for this clone: A read error may produce the germline difference seen at one junction end. This chain links TRBV4-1 with TRBJ1-2; 8 bases are shared with TRBD1. Germline values: CDR1 MGHRA, CDR2 YSYEKL. The CDR3 totals 15 residues. The CDR3 nucleotides read TGCGCCAGCAGACAAGGCCTCAGGGGGCTTGATGGCTACACCTTC. Translated, it gives CASRQGLRGLDGYTF.

CDR3 protein: CSVRDSLWVQYF. The CDR3 nucleotides read TGCAGCGTCCGGGACAGCCTCTGGGTGCAGTACTTC. The chain joins TRBV29-1 to TRBJ2-7, with 7 bases lining up with TRBD1. J gave up 9 bases and V 6 bases, and 11 bases lay outside the gene matches. The CDR3 sequence is 12 residues long. Germline V gives CDR1 SQVTM, CDR2 ANQGSEA.

CDR3 nucleotides: TGTGCCAGCAGTGAAGAACCGGTAAAGAAGCCCCAGCATTTT. Translation gives CASSEEPVKKPQHF. The rearrangement joins TRBV6-1 to TRBJ1-5; D remains unclear. V gave up 1 base and J gave up 8 bases, with 12 bases separating them. The CDR3 is 14 residues long. Germline CDR1 reads MNHNS; CDR2 reads SASEGT.

The V gene is TRBV4-1, the J gene TRBJ1-3; TRBD1 agrees at 7 bases. The CDR3 is made up of 14 amino acids. In germline, CDR1 is MGHRA, CDR2 YSYEKL. Unmatched junction bases numbered 5, after V lost 3 bases and J lost 6 bases. CDR3 sequence: CASSHPGTANTIYF. CDR3 nucleotides: TGCGCCAGCAGCCACCCCGGGACAGCAAACACCATATATTTT.

In its sample, this clone was seen once. The chain joins TRBV6-1 to TRBJ1-1, with TRBD1 as a possible D gene (5 bases). Germline V gene sequence: CDR1 MNHNS, CDR2 SASEGT. The germline V and J ends were trimmed by 4 bases and 8 bases, with 14 bases remaining between them. The CDR3 is made up of 13 amino acids. DNA of the CDR3: TGTGCCAGCAGTGTGTCGCAGGGAGGGGAAGCTTTCTTT. Its translation is CASSVSQGGEAFF.

The chain combines TRBV7-2 with TRBJ1-4; possible D gene TRBD1, 5 bases. The V end was cut by 5 bases, the J end by 3 bases, with 13 bases between. Germline V gene sequence: CDR1 SGHTA, CDR2 FQGNSA. The CDR3 covers 15 residues. CDR3 in amino acids: CASSTLPGANEKLFF. CDR3 DNA: TGTGCCAGCAGCACGCTGCCGGGGGCTAATGAAAAACTGTTTTTT.

The rearrangement uses TRBV6-5 and TRBJ1-1; possible D gene TRBD1, 6 bases. The CDR3 runs 16 residues. The ends were cut back, 2 bases at V and 4 bases at J, with 17 bases in the middle. Germline V gene lookup returns CDR1 MNHEY and CDR2 SVGAGI. This CDR3 reads CASSYTRGVTITEAFF. As DNA, the CDR3 is TGTGCCAGCAGTTACACCAGGGGAGTTACGATCACTGAAGCTTTCTTT.

This clone was seen only a few times. The rearrangement links TRBV19 to TRBJ1-1; the D gene is possibly TRBD1 (5 bases). The CDR3 covers 13 residues. V lost 5 bases, J lost 1 base, and 8 bases lay in between. The germline gives CDR1 LNHDA, CDR2 SQIVND (reference sequence). The CDR3 sequence is CASSGQKNTEAFF. The CDR3 DNA is TGTGCCAGTAGTGGACAAAAGAACACTGAAGCTTTCTTT.

This clone has just a few counts. The chain carries TRBV27 and TRBJ2-2; 11 bases map to TRBD2. V was pared by 5 bases and J by 4 bases, with 15 bases of the junction left unmatched. This CDR3 region has 19 residues. The V gene's germline CDR1 is MNHEY and CDR2 SMNVEV (reference sequence). In DNA form, the CDR3 reads TGTGCCAGCAGTACCACCTTCCTAGCGGGAGGAGGTAGCACCGGGGAGCTGTTTTTT. Translating gives CASSTTFLAGGGSTGELFF.

This clone came up once. The chain recombines TRBV6-5 with TRBJ2-7; the D gene is possibly TRBD1 (5 bases). The germline V gene encodes CDR1 MNHEY and CDR2 SVGAGI. The CDR3 extends over 15 amino acids. The V and J ends lost 6 bases and 0 bases respectively, with 15 bases between them. CDR3 coding DNA: TGTGCCAGCAGCTACATGCAGGGTCTCTCCTACGAGCAGTACTTC. Its translation: CASSYMQGLSYEQYF.

This clone was observed once. CDR3 residues: CASSDRARYTF. In DNA, the CDR3 is TGTGCCAGCAGCGACAGGGCACGCTACACCTTC. V gene TRBV28 combines with J gene TRBJ1-2; TRBD1 aligns across 7 bases. V was pared by 6 bases and J by 9 bases, with 4 bases of the junction left unmatched. Germline CDR1 reads MDHEN; CDR2 reads SYDVKM. The CDR3 runs 11 residues.